These T cell receptor beta chains were read from a single sample in a study of PD-1 blockade in classical Hodgkin lymphoma. This table comes from immunoSEQ multiplex PCR, and its TCRdb copy is limited to in-frame clones, with some not included. Here the sample spans roughly 13,000 clones, about four fifths being singletons. This sample comprised CD4+ T cells from blood, obtained before the fourth cycle of nivolumab. These receptors were obtained from a human donor with classical Hodgkin lymphoma. Each CDR3 is given with its conserved first and last residue. Each record gives: V gene, clone size, D gene, J gene, CDR3 protein, CDR3 DNA. A D gene is named only where the DNA matches it firmly. Expanded clones are given a class, and other clones once, few, many or no size at all.

V: TRBV11-1; size: -; D: TRBD2; J: TRBJ2-1; CDR3: CASSLGGRGSYNEQFF; DNA: TGTGCCAGCAGCTTAGGCGGGAGGGGCTCCTACAATGAGCAGTTCTTC
V: TRBV7-2; size: -; D: -; J: TRBJ2-7; CDR3: CASSLSVGSTYEQYF; DNA: TGTGCCAGCAGCTTAAGCGTTGGCAGCACCTACGAGCAGTACTTC
V: TRBV30; size: -; D: -; J: TRBJ2-1; CDR3: CAWSGAGWGNEQFF; DNA: TGTGCCTGGAGTGGCGCGGGATGGGGAAATGAGCAGTTCTTC
V: TRBV5-6; size: -; D: -; J: TRBJ2-7; CDR3: CASSGSYSYEQYF; DNA: TGTGCCAGCTCTGGGAGTTACTCCTACGAGCAGTACTTC
V: TRBV7-9; size: -; D: -; J: TRBJ2-7; CDR3: CASSIQTASYEQYF; DNA: TGTGCCAGCAGCATCCAGACAGCTTCCTACGAGCAGTACTTC
V: TRBV19; size: once; D: -; J: TRBJ1-5; CDR3: CASSDFNQPQHF; DNA: TGTGCCAGTAGCGATTTCAATCAGCCCCAGCATTTT
V: TRBV10-3; size: -; D: -; J: TRBJ2-7; CDR3: CAISSATSHEQYF; DNA: TGTGCCATCAGCAGCGCGACCTCCCACGAGCAGTACTTC
V: TRBV28; size: once; D: -; J: TRBJ1-1; CDR3: CASSLPSAEAFF; DNA: TGTGCCAGCAGTCTCCCCTCAGCAGAAGCTTTCTTT
V: TRBV9; size: -; D: TRBD1; J: TRBJ2-3; CDR3: CASSATGYSTDTQYF; DNA: TGTGCCAGCAGCGCGACAGGGTATAGCACAGATACGCAGTATTTT
V: TRBV18; size: -; D: -; J: TRBJ2-7; CDR3: CASSQTGAEQYF; DNA: TGTGCCAGCTCGCAGACCGGGGCCGAGCAGTACTTC
V: TRBV30; size: -; D: -; J: TRBJ1-3; CDR3: CAWSVLVGNTIYF; DNA: TGTGCCTGGAGTGTATTGGTCGGAAACACCATATATTTT
V: TRBV15; size: few; D: TRBD1; J: TRBJ1-2; CDR3: CATSRDWTGNGYTF; DNA: TGTGCCACCAGCAGAGACTGGACAGGGAATGGCTACACCTTC
V: TRBV4-3; size: -; D: -; J: TRBJ2-6; CDR3: CASSQDGFSGANVLTF; DNA: TGCGCCAGCAGCCAAGATGGGTTCTCTGGGGCCAACGTCCTGACTTTC
V: TRBV6-5; size: -; D: TRBD1; J: TRBJ1-2; CDR3: CASSSYPGQGNGYTF; DNA: TGTGCCAGCAGTTCCTACCCCGGACAGGGGAATGGCTACACCTTC
V: TRBV2; size: -; D: TRBD1; J: TRBJ1-4; CDR3: CASIDRVFDEKLFF; DNA: TGTGCCAGCATCGACAGGGTTTTTGATGAAAAACTGTTTTTT
V: TRBV6-5; size: -; D: TRBD2; J: TRBJ2-7; CDR3: CASSSSGGRRAYEQYF; DNA: TGTGCCAGCAGTTCGTCGGGCGGGAGAAGGGCCTACGAGCAGTACTTC
V: TRBV7-6; size: -; D: -; J: TRBJ2-1; CDR3: CASSFSGRAQFF; DNA: TGTGCCAGCAGCTTTAGCGGTCGGGCGCAGTTCTTC
V: TRBV5-6; size: -; D: -; J: TRBJ1-3; CDR3: CASSLPHKSGNTIYF; DNA: TGTGCCAGCAGCTTGCCCCACAAGTCTGGAAACACCATATATTTT